What follows are 17 T cell receptor beta chains derived from one specimen sequenced in a study of T cell responses to AZD1222 COVID-19 vaccine. TCRdb's table, derived via immunoSEQ multiplex PCR, lists solely in-frame clones and lacks some. The sample records roughly 87,000 clones, around 91% being singletons. The sequences come from peripheral blood, collected 28 days after the second AZD1222 dose. The receptors derive from an adult who received the AZD1222 COVID-19 vaccine.

The chain has TRBV5-1 and TRBJ1-5; the match to TRBD1 covers 7 bases. The CDR3 is 15 residues long. The germline gives CDR1 SGHRS, CDR2 YFSETQ. Trimming took 4 bases from V and 0 from J; bases not matched to a gene: 4. The CDR3 spells CASSIGTASNQPQHF. CDR3 in DNA: TGCGCCAGCAGCATAGGGACAGCTAGCAATCAGCCCCAGCATTTT.

The gene calls are TRBV7-9 and TRBJ1-1, with D unresolved. CDR1 SEHNR and CDR2 FQNEAQ come from the germline V gene (reference sequence). This CDR3 contains 13 residues. V lost 5 bases and J 3 bases, leaving 10 bases between the germline ends. The CDR3 protein is CASSPGDYTEAFF. The CDR3 region has the DNA TGTGCCAGCAGCCCTGGAGATTACACTGAAGCTTTCTTT.

The chain recombines TRBV10-3 with TRBJ2-3; 9 bases are a match to TRBD1. The CDR3 has 15 amino acids. Germline lookup yields CDR1 ENHRY and CDR2 SYGVKD. V lost 4 bases, J lost 5 bases, and 7 bases stayed unmatched. CDR3 sequence: CAISVGTGTQDTQYF. Written as DNA, the CDR3 is TGTGCCATCAGTGTTGGGACAGGGACTCAAGATACGCAGTATTTT.

V gene TRBV27 combines with J gene TRBJ1-5; 8 bases are shared with TRBD1. V shed 6 bases, J shed 6 bases, and the junction held 13 bases outside the gene matches. Per the germline V gene, CDR1 is MNHEY and CDR2 is SMNVEV (reference sequence). The CDR3 contains 16 residues. CDR3 region: CASSLSGQGVGQPQHF. CDR3 nucleotide sequence: TGTGCCAGCAGCTTGAGTGGACAGGGTGTAGGTCAGCCCCAGCATTTT.

The chain combines TRBV7-3 with TRBJ2-1; 8 bases match TRBD2. Germline lookup yields CDR1 SGHTA and CDR2 FQGTGA. The CDR3 runs to 15 residues. Trimming removed 2 bases from V and 9 bases from J; junction bases left unmatched: 9. CDR3 sequence (DNA): TGTGCCAGCAGCTTATTGGGACCGAGCGGGGGTGAGCAGTTCTTC. Translating gives CASSLLGPSGGEQFF.

This clone was seen just once. The chain joins TRBV6-5 to TRBJ1-1, with a possible D match to TRBD1 (6 bases). This CDR3 has 13 residues. V dropped 2 bases and J dropped 3 bases, with 7 bases sitting between them. CDR1 and CDR2 (germline): MNHEY, SVGAGI. This CDR3 reads CASSYEGDTEAFF. CDR3 coding DNA: TGTGCCAGCAGTTACGAGGGGGACACTGAAGCTTTCTTT.

The chain combines TRBV19 with TRBJ1-1; D not resolved. The CDR3 totals 15 residues. The V end was cut by 5 bases, the J end by 0 bases, with 13 bases between. Germline CDR1 is LNHDA and CDR2 is SQIVND (reference sequence). The CDR3 DNA reads TGTGCCAGTAGTCCTTCCGCTCGGATGAACACTGAAGCTTTCTTT. Protein sequence: CASSPSARMNTEAFF.

This chain links TRBV5-5 with TRBJ2-5; the match to TRBD2 covers 13 bases. The CDR3 length is 16 residues. The J segment lost 4 bases and the V segment lost 0 bases, leaving 3 bases of the junction unmatched. Germline assignment: CDR1 SGHKS and CDR2 YYEKEE (reference sequence). The CDR3 protein is CASSLELAGGRETQYF. CDR3 nucleotide sequence: TGTGCCAGCAGCTTGGAACTAGCGGGGGGGAGAGAGACCCAGTACTTC.

V gene TRBV7-6 combines with J gene TRBJ2-2, with 7 bases aligning to TRBD2. The CDR3 contains 15 residues. Germline values: CDR1 SGHVS, CDR2 FNYEAQ. V lost 6 bases to trimming and J lost 7 bases; unmatched junction nucleotides: 11. CDR3 sequence: CASRRTSRGDGELFF. CDR3 in DNA: TGTGCCAGCAGAAGGACTAGTCGGGGGGACGGGGAGCTGTTTTTT.

The J gene is TRBJ2-7, the V gene TRBV10-3, with 10 bases identical to TRBD2. Trimming cost V 8 bases and J 5 bases; bases outside gene matches: 15. CDR3 length: 16 amino acids. Germline CDR1 ENHRY, CDR2 SYGVKD. CDR3 protein: CAIAGQQGLASDEQYF. Here the CDR3 DNA reads TGTGCCATCGCGGGACAGCAGGGACTAGCGAGCGACGAGCAGTACTTC.

J is TRBJ1-1 and V is TRBV2, with 8 bases identical to TRBD1. V gave up 9 bases and J gave up 2 bases; unmatched junction bases: 14. This CDR3 is 16 amino acids long. From germline, CDR1 is SNHLY and CDR2 FYNNEI. CDR3 coding DNA: TGTGCCAGGGAGGACAGGGTGAAACTTCTTAACACTGAAGCTTTCTTT. As protein: CAREDRVKLLNTEAFF.

The chain carries TRBV7-6 and TRBJ2-2; TRBD1 might be the D (5 bases). Deletions cut 1 base from V and 2 bases from J, with 20 bases between. Germline V gives CDR1 SGHVS, CDR2 FNYEAQ. The CDR3 sequence is 19 residues long. CDR3 residues: CASSLGIEWGPPNTGELFF. The CDR3 DNA follows: TGTGCCAGCAGCTTAGGCATTGAGTGGGGCCCCCCTAACACCGGGGAGCTGTTTTTT.

The chain carries TRBV15 and TRBJ1-6, with 10 bases identical to TRBD1. This CDR3 has 17 residues. The V segment lost 0 bases and the J segment 6 bases; nucleotides outside the gene matches: 5. The germline gives CDR1 LNHNV, CDR2 YYDKDF (reference sequence). CDR3 in amino acids: CATSRDRDRGPNSPLHF. CDR3 nucleotide sequence: TGTGCCACCAGCAGAGATCGTGACAGGGGGCCTAATTCACCCCTCCACTTT.

This sequence joins TRBV6-5 and TRBJ1-2, with 7 bases that match TRBD1. Germline V gene data show CDR1 as MNHEY and CDR2 as SVGAGI. V lost 6 bases, J lost 6 bases, and 13 bases stayed unmatched. This CDR3 comprises 15 residues. CDR3 sequence (DNA): TGTGCCAGCAGCAAGGGGGCCGGGGATAGTCATGGCTACACCTTC. This codes for CASSKGAGDSHGYTF.

The CDR3 region is CASSPLGTGKEKLFF. The DNA for the CDR3 is TGTGCCAGCAGCCCCCTAGGGACAGGGAAGGAAAAACTGTTTTTT. The chain links TRBV7-9 to TRBJ1-4; 9 bases are shared with TRBD1. V shed 5 bases, J shed 8 bases, and the junction held 9 bases outside the gene matches. The CDR3 runs 15 residues. CDR1 is SEHNR and CDR2 is FQNEAQ in the germline V gene (reference sequence).

V gene TRBV5-1 combines with J gene TRBJ1-3; D is uncertain. The CDR3 is 13 amino acids. Trimming took off 4 bases at V and 1 base at J, with 6 bases between the two ends. Germline loops: CDR1 SGHRS, CDR2 YFSETQ. In DNA, the CDR3 is TGCGCCAGCAGCGACACGTCTGGAAACACCATATATTTT. It specifies CASSDTSGNTIYF.

The chain links TRBV27 to TRBJ1-1; a possible D gene is TRBD1 (6 bases). This CDR3 contains 15 residues. V gave up 2 bases and J gave up 4 bases, with 14 bases separating them. CDR1 is MNHEY and CDR2 is SMNVEV in the germline V gene (reference sequence). Here the CDR3 DNA reads TGTGCCAGCAGTTTACGTCGGGGGCGCCTCACTGAAGCTTTCTTT. Translation: CASSLRRGRLTEAFF.